The 18 T cell receptor beta chains given below trace back to one sample, sequenced in a study of regulatory T cells in long-lasting Graves disease. Arm-PCR with iRepertoire HTBI primers amplified the CDR3 regions for these TCR beta libraries. TCRdb redid the calling of the multiplex PCR reads with MiXCR, one entry per CDR3 protein. The sample carries a few hundred thousand distinct CDR3 sequences, approximately 10% recorded once. Described time point: newly diagnosed GD, antithyroid drugs for less than 3 months. TCR sequences were obtained from RNA taken from PBMCs. These data were also reused for a study on T cells in Graves' hyperthyroidism and ophthalmopathy.

The specimen was peripheral blood mononuclear cells (PBMCs), collected at new diagnosis, from a patient treated with antithyroid drugs. The receptors shown here come from a woman between 18 and 29 years old with Graves disease.

This clonotype was seen many times. V gene TRBV29-1 combines with J gene TRBJ1-1, with no clear D. The CDR3 spans 10 residues. Germline-derived CDR1 and CDR2 are SQVTM and ANQGSEA. V was pared by 7 bases and J by 8 bases, with 11 bases between. CDR3 sequence: CSANEVEAFF. For the CDR3, the DNA is TGCAGCGCAAATGAGGTAGAAGCTTTCTTT.

This clonotype was detected ten times or more. The V gene is TRBV28, the J gene TRBJ2-7; D is uncertain. This CDR3 has 13 residues. Germline lookup yields CDR1 MDHEN and CDR2 SYDVKM. Trimming took 3 bases from V and 5 from J, leaving 11 bases between them. CDR3 in DNA: TGTGCCAGCAGTTTCAGCGTGGGGAACGAGCAGTACTTC. Protein product: CASSFSVGNEQYF. The whole variable domain, remainder taken from reference TRBV28 and TRBJ2-7, is DVKVTQSSRYLVKRTGEKVFLECVQDMDHENMFWYRQDPGLGLRLIYFSYDVKMKEKGDIPEGYSVSREKKERFSLILESASTNQTSMYLCASSFSVGNEQYFGPGTRLTVT.

On this clonotype itself: Since a much larger clone is just one base distant, this may be a read error. The gene calls are TRBV3-1 and TRBJ2-3; D unclear. The CDR3 covers 13 residues. The germline gives CDR1 LGHDT, CDR2 YNNKEL (reference sequence). The CDR3: CASSQGVTDTPYF. The DNA for the CDR3 is TGTGCCAGCAGCCAAGGAGTCACAGATACGCCGTATTTT.

This clonotype occurred many times. The rearrangement links TRBV27 to TRBJ2-7; the match to TRBD1 covers 8 bases. V was clipped by 5 bases and J by 3 bases; unmatched bases: 6. The CDR3 covers 14 residues. CDR1 and CDR2 (germline): MNHEY, SMNVEV (reference sequence). The CDR3 region is CASSPWDRHYEQYF. The DNA for the CDR3 is TGTGCCAGCAGTCCCTGGGACAGGCACTACGAGCAGTACTTC.

The chain couples TRBV9 to TRBJ2-1; D assignment may be TRBD1 or TRBD2 (5 bases each). This CDR3 comprises 14 residues. Germline V gives CDR1 SGDLS, CDR2 YYNGEE. V lost 4 bases to trimming and J lost 8 bases, with 16 bases between them. CDR3 residues: CASSPWDEGHEQFF. The CDR3 DNA reads TGTGCCAGCAGCCCCTGGGACGAGGGGCATGAGCAGTTCTTC. Variable domain in full (rest from reference TRBV9 and TRBJ2-1): DSGVTQTPKHLITATGQRVTLRCSPRSGDLSVYWYQQSLDQGLQFLIQYYNGEERAKGNILERFSAQQFPDLHSELNLSSLELGDSALYFCASSPWDEGHEQFFGPGTRLTVL.

This sequence joins TRBV7-9 and TRBJ1-6; no definite D call. From germline, CDR1 is SEHNR and CDR2 FQNEAQ (reference sequence). Deletions cut 5 bases from V and 15 bases from J, with 11 bases between. This CDR3 region has 11 residues. As DNA, the CDR3 is TGTGCCAGCAGCCTGGTCCGGAGCCTCCACTTT. Translating gives CASSLVRSLHF.

The chain links TRBV6-2 or TRBV6-3 to TRBJ2-7; maybe TRBD2 (7 bases). Trimming pared 4 bases from V and 3 bases from J, leaving 13 bases between. This CDR3 contains 14 residues. Germline loops: CDR1 MNHEY, CDR2 SVGEGT. The CDR3: CASSFGGGHYEQYV. For the CDR3, the DNA is TGTGCCAGCAGTTTTGGCGGGGGACACTACGAGCAGTACGTC.

This clonotype was observed at least ten times. The chain employs TRBV27 and TRBJ2-3; 11 bases fit TRBD2. Germline CDR1 and CDR2: MNHEY and SMNVEV (reference sequence). The length of the CDR3 is 18 residues. Unmatched junction bases numbered 9, after V lost 4 bases and J lost 0 bases. DNA of the CDR3: TGTGCCAGCAGTTCAAGGGTGACTAGCGGGATAAGCACAGATACGCAGTATTTT. It yields the protein CASSSRVTSGISTDTQYF.

There are a few counts of this clonotype. The rearrangement joins TRBV4-2 to TRBJ1-3, with D possibly matching TRBD1 (6 bases). Germline V gene sequence: CDR1 LGHNA, CDR2 YNFKEQ. V was trimmed by 4 bases and J by 0 bases, leaving 13 bases between them. This CDR3 is 16 amino acids long. In DNA, the CDR3 is TGTGCCAGCAGCCGGAAGGGACATCACTCTGGAAACACCATATATTTT. This sequence encodes CASSRKGHHSGNTIYF.

The sample holds many counts of this clonotype. The chain couples TRBV29-1 to TRBJ2-1, with D possibly TRBD2 on 6 matching bases. Trimming shortened V by 2 bases and J by 10 bases, and 24 bases separated the two germline ends. The CDR3 sequence is 16 residues long. Germline loops: CDR1 SQVTM, CDR2 ANQGSEA. Here the CDR3 reads CSVERSFGGVVEEQFF. The CDR3 nucleotides are TGCAGCGTTGAAAGGTCGTTCGGCGGGGTCGTGGAGGAGCAGTTCTTC.

This chain uses TRBV9 with TRBJ2-7; D might be TRBD2 (6 bases). Trimming stripped 2 bases from V and 3 bases from J, with 15 bases between. Germline V lookup: CDR1 SGDLS, CDR2 YYNGEE. The CDR3 has 15 residues. CDR3 DNA: TGTGCCAGCAGCGTCCGGGAGACTGGGCGCTACGAGCAGTACTTC. Its translation is CASSVRETGRYEQYF.

This clonotype was seen many times. J is TRBJ2-5 and V is TRBV30; maybe TRBD2 (5 bases). Trimming shortened V by 8 bases and J by 5 bases, and 9 bases separated the two germline ends. The CDR3 length is 10 residues. From germline, CDR1 is GTSNPN and CDR2 SVGIG (reference sequence). The CDR3 sequence is CARGRETQYF. DNA for the CDR3: TGTGCCCGGGGTCGGGAGACCCAGTACTTC.

This clonotype has at least ten counts. The chain uses TRBV2 and TRBJ2-7, with 9 bases aligning to TRBD1. The germline CDR1 and CDR2 sequences are SNHLY and FYNNEI. Losses at the gene ends were 4 bases for V and 12 bases for J; bases not matched to a gene: 7. CDR3 length equals 12 residues. CDR3: CASSVTGGGLYV. The CDR3 nucleotides are TGTGCCAGCAGTGTGACAGGGGGAGGGCTGTACGTC.

This clonotype was observed a handful of times. The CDR3 region has the DNA TGTGCCATCAGCCCTTTGACAGGCGATGGCACTGAAGCTTTCTTT. Translating gives CAISPLTGDGTEAFF. This rearrangement joins TRBV10-3 to TRBJ1-1; TRBD1 might be the D (6 bases). Trimming pared 6 bases from V and 4 bases from J, leaving 18 bases between. Germline lookup yields CDR1 ENHRY and CDR2 SYGVKD. This CDR3 is built from 15 residues.

This clonotype was observed a handful of times. Possible read error: a much larger clone is one base away. The chain combines TRBV30 with TRBJ1-1, with D hard to call. The CDR3 consists of 13 residues. Germline V lookup: CDR1 GTSNPN, CDR2 SVGIG (reference sequence). CDR3 region: CAWSVPQNTGAFF. The CDR3 nucleotides are TGTGCCTGGAGTGTCCCCCAGAACACTGGAGCTTTCTTT.

On this clonotype itself: A far larger clone is one base from this, pointing to a likely read error. This rearrangement joins TRBV2 to TRBJ2-7; D not certain. Trimming stripped 3 bases from V and 7 bases from J, with 16 bases between. This CDR3 region has 14 residues. Germline CDR1 SNHLY, CDR2 FYNNEI. The CDR3 here is CASSEGRGPNEQYF. The CDR3 DNA sequence: TGTGCCAGCAGTGAGGGCCGCGGACCCAATGAGCAGTACTTC.

This clonotype was seen repeatedly, ten times or more. This chain connects TRBV5-6 to TRBJ2-1; D is undetermined. The germline V gene encodes CDR1 SGHDT and CDR2 YYEEEE. Trimming left V 2 bases short and J 7 bases short, with 19 bases between. The CDR3 is 16 amino acids. CDR3 coding DNA: TGTGCCAGCAGCTTTACCCAGGTATCCCCGTGGAATGAGCAGTTCTTC. Amino acids: CASSFTQVSPWNEQFF.

The chain employs TRBV5-5 and TRBJ1-1; D is possibly TRBD1 (6 bases). The germline V gene has CDR1 SGHKS and CDR2 YYEKEE (reference sequence). The CDR3 contains 16 residues. V was shortened by 0 bases and J by 1 base, with 13 bases between the two germline ends. The CDR3 is CASSLGPLGGNTEAFF. For the CDR3, the DNA is TGTGCCAGCAGCTTGGGGCCTCTAGGGGGGAACACTGAAGCTTTCTTT.